Shown below are 23 T cell receptor beta chains from a single sample sequenced in a study of control samples from healthy donors and cancer patients. Produced via immunoSEQ multiplex PCR; TCRdb's table is partial and in-frame only. The sample contains about 410,000 clones, roughly 90% of which appear only once. The material sequenced was PBMCs. The source of these receptors is a man aged 35 to 55 with head and neck cancer.

The CDR3: CASEGQISNQPQHF. The CDR3 DNA follows: TGTGCCAGCGAAGGACAGATTAGCAATCAGCCCCAGCATTTT. This chain uses TRBV2 with TRBJ1-5; weak D call: TRBD1 (6 bases). From germline, CDR1 is SNHLY and CDR2 FYNNEI. V lost 8 bases, J lost 0 bases, and 11 bases lay in between. The CDR3 is 14 residues long.

The genes are TRBV15 and TRBJ1-1; no firm D call. Per the germline V gene, CDR1 is LNHNV and CDR2 is YYDKDF (reference sequence). V was shortened by 3 bases and J by 1 base, with 12 bases between the two germline ends. This CDR3 spans 15 amino acids. DNA for the CDR3: TGTGCCACCAGCAGGGTGTACGAAGCGAACACTGAAGCTTTCTTT. Amino acids: CATSRVYEANTEAFF.

This clone appeared once. This chain connects TRBV15 to TRBJ2-1, with 8 bases lining up with TRBD2. The V gene's germline CDR1 is LNHNV and CDR2 YYDKDF (reference sequence). V shed 4 bases, J shed 4 bases, and the junction held 9 bases outside the gene matches. The length of the CDR3 is 16 residues. The CDR3 bases are TGTGCCACCAGCACTGCCGTGACTAGCGCGTACAATGAGCAGTTCTTC. It encodes CATSTAVTSAYNEQFF.

Details on this clone: Other DNA variants within this sample encode the same CDR3. The chain links TRBV19 to TRBJ2-7, with 9 positions matching TRBD1. Germline-derived CDR1 and CDR2 are LNHDA and SQIVND (reference sequence). The CDR3 has 14 residues. V lost 4 bases, J lost 2 bases, and 3 bases stayed unmatched. The CDR3 nucleotides read TGTGCCAGTAGTAAGGACAGGGGCCCCTACGAGCAGTACTTC. Amino acids: CASSKDRGPYEQYF.

This chain joins TRBV5-1 and TRBJ1-1, with 7 nucleotides matching TRBD1. Germline loops: CDR1 SGHRS, CDR2 YFSETQ. The V gene end was trimmed by 0 bases and the J gene end by 5 bases; junction bases not matched to a gene: 4. The CDR3 sequence is 14 residues long. In DNA form, the CDR3 reads TGCGCCAGCAGCTTGGTCAGGGGGAGGACTGAAGCTTTCTTT. Its protein is CASSLVRGRTEAFF.

The gene calls are TRBV14 and TRBJ2-7; 8 bases line up with TRBD2. V was pared by 3 bases and J by 4 bases, with 8 bases of the junction left unmatched. The CDR3 is 15 amino acids. Germline V lookup: CDR1 SGHDN, CDR2 FVKESK. Here the CDR3 DNA reads TGTGCCAGCAGCCACAAGAGCGGGAGAGTTTACGAGCAGTACTTC. It encodes CASSHKSGRVYEQYF.

Worth noting for this clone: Other DNA sequences in this sample translate to the same CDR3. This sequence joins TRBV11-3 and TRBJ2-3; TRBD2 matches at 9 bases. Trimming removed 1 base from V and 2 bases from J; junction bases left unmatched: 1. Per germline, CDR1 SGHNT and CDR2 YENEEA. The CDR3 totals 15 residues. CDR3 nucleotides: TGTGCCAGCAGCTTAGGACTAGCGGACACAGATACGCAGTATTTT. Its translation: CASSLGLADTDTQYF.

The V call is TRBV25-1, the J call TRBJ2-7; possible D gene TRBD2, 6 bases. V gave up 1 base and J gave up 8 bases, with 9 bases separating them. The CDR3 runs 12 residues. In germline, CDR1 is MGHDK, CDR2 SYGVNS. The CDR3 spells CASSELGGKQYF. CDR3 sequence (DNA): TGTGCCAGCAGTGAATTAGGAGGGAAGCAGTACTTC.

The V gene is TRBV5-1, the J gene TRBJ2-5; 13 positions match TRBD2. This CDR3 has 15 residues. The germline V gene encodes CDR1 SGHRS and CDR2 YFSETQ. The junction had 3 bases not matched to a gene; V was cut back by 4 bases and J by 3 bases. The CDR3 DNA follows: TGCGCCAGCAGCCCAGGACTAGCGGGAGAAGAGACCCAGTACTTC. It specifies CASSPGLAGEETQYF.

The V call is TRBV9, the J call TRBJ2-1, with 9 bases identical to TRBD2. V lost 0 bases and J lost 6; bases outside the gene matches: 7. CDR3 length equals 16 residues. CDR1 and CDR2 from the germline V gene are SGDLS and YYNGEE. CDR3 DNA sequence: TGTGCCAGCAGCGTAGCCGGAGCGGGGGGCTCCAATGAGCAGTTCTTC. Translation: CASSVAGAGGSNEQFF.

J is TRBJ2-7 and V is TRBV5-6, with TRBD1 identical over 9 bases. The germline CDR1 and CDR2 sequences are SGHDT and YYEEEE. V lost 1 base, J lost 5 bases, and 16 bases stayed unmatched. The length of the CDR3 is 18 residues. For the CDR3, the DNA is TGTGCCAGCAGCTTGCTCTCCGTGGTGAGGACAGGGGAGGACGAGCAGTACTTC. Its translation: CASSLLSVVRTGEDEQYF.

V gene TRBV28 combines with J gene TRBJ1-3, with D perhaps TRBD1 (6 bases). The CDR3 is made up of 16 amino acids. Between the trimmed V and J ends, which lost 4 bases and 8 bases, there was a span of 21 bases. Germline V gives CDR1 MDHEN, CDR2 SYDVKM. CDR3 protein: CASSSDLRQAQDTIYF. The CDR3 region has the DNA TGTGCCAGCAGTTCCGACCTAAGACAGGCTCAAGACACCATATATTTT.

V and J are TRBV7-3 and TRBJ2-3; D may match TRBD1 or TRBD2 (6 bases each). V lost 5 bases to trimming and J lost 0 bases, with 15 bases between them. CDR3 length: 16 amino acids. The germline V gene has CDR1 SGHTA and CDR2 FQGTGA. The CDR3 loop is CASSPGGGGSTDTQYF. The CDR3 nucleotides are TGTGCCAGCAGCCCCGGGGGCGGCGGGAGCACAGATACGCAGTATTTT. The full variable domain, completed using reference TRBV7-3 and TRBJ2-3, is GAGVSQTPSNKVTEKGKYVELRCDPISGHTALYWYRQSLGQGPEFLIYFQGTGAADDSGLPNDRFFAVRPEGSVSTLKIQRTERGDSAVYLCASSPGGGGSTDTQYFGPGTRLTVL.

The chain links TRBV4-3 to TRBJ1-1, with 8 bases matching TRBD1. CDR1 is LGHNA, CDR2 YSLEER, per germline. Germline trimming cut 0 bases from V and 6 bases from J; bases unmatched to any gene: 6. There are 15 residues in the CDR3. The CDR3 sequence: CASSQDAQGVSEAFF. The CDR3 DNA is TGCGCCAGCAGCCAAGATGCACAGGGGGTATCTGAAGCTTTCTTT.

This clone came up many times. The rearrangement links TRBV15 to TRBJ1-2; D remains unclear. This CDR3 is 13 amino acids long. V lost 0 bases to trimming and J lost 5 bases, with 7 bases between them. Germline loops: CDR1 LNHNV, CDR2 YYDKDF (reference sequence). The CDR3 loop reads CATSRDLTYGYTF. The CDR3 DNA follows: TGTGCCACCAGCAGAGATCTGACTTATGGCTACACCTTC.

This chain links TRBV6-5 with TRBJ2-1; 10 bases match TRBD1. This CDR3 contains 13 residues. In germline, CDR1 is MNHEY, CDR2 SVGAGI. J gave up 10 bases and V 6 bases, and 6 bases lay outside the gene matches. The CDR3, as DNA: TGTGCCAGCAGCGGGACAGGGGCGCGAGAGCAGTTCTTC. This codes for CASSGTGAREQFF.

CDR3 nucleotide sequence: TGTGCCAGCAGCCAAGGGGGGTTCACCGGGGAGCTGTTTTTT. Its translation is CASSQGGFTGELFF. The chain has TRBV3-1 (or the pseudogene TRBV3-2) and TRBJ2-2; either TRBD1 or TRBD2 may fit D (5 bases each). CDR3 size: 14 residues. V was pared by 1 base and J by 4 bases, with 7 bases between. The germline V gene encodes CDR1 LGHDT and CDR2 YNNKEL (reference sequence).

The chain carries TRBV6-5 and TRBJ2-2, with D perhaps matching TRBD1 (5 bases). V lost 9 bases and J 2 bases, leaving 13 bases between the germline ends. CDR1 and CDR2 from the germline V gene are MNHEY and SVGAGI. CDR3 length equals 14 residues. DNA for the CDR3: TGTGCCAGTAGACAGAGAGGTAACACCGGGGAGCTGTTTTTT. It codes for CASRQRGNTGELFF.

The CDR3 DNA sequence: TGTGCCAGCAGCCCACCAGGGACCGGGGAGCTGTTTTTT. The encoded protein is CASSPPGTGELFF. The chain couples TRBV7-3 to TRBJ2-2; D possibly corresponds to TRBD1 (5 bases). CDR1 is SGHTA, CDR2 FQGTGA, per germline. The CDR3 spans 13 residues. Trimming took off 5 bases at V and 5 bases at J, with 9 bases between the two ends.

The genes are TRBV5-1 and TRBJ1-1; a weak D match, TRBD1 (5 bases). The CDR3 is 12 residues long. The V end was cut by 4 bases, the J end by 8 bases, with 12 bases between. The germline gives CDR1 SGHRS, CDR2 YFSETQ. CDR3 region: CASSLGRGEAFF. The CDR3 bases are TGCGCCAGCAGCCTGGGGAGGGGAGAAGCTTTCTTT.

The V gene is TRBV3-1 (or the pseudogene TRBV3-2), the J gene TRBJ1-6; no clear D. Germline values: CDR1 LGHDT, CDR2 YNNKEL (reference sequence). The CDR3 has 15 amino acids. The ends were cut back, 0 bases at V and 9 bases at J, with 12 bases in the middle. The CDR3 loop reads CASSQEEVWRSPLHF. In DNA, the CDR3 is TGTGCCAGCAGCCAAGAGGAGGTTTGGCGTTCACCCCTCCACTTT.

The genes are TRBV28 and TRBJ1-4; possibly TRBD1 for D (6 bases). The CDR3 sequence is 16 residues long. V was shortened by 6 bases and J by 3 bases, with 17 bases between the two germline ends. The germline gives CDR1 MDHEN, CDR2 SYDVKM. The CDR3 DNA sequence: TGTGCCAGCAGCCGCATCACAGGGCAAGCTAATGAAAAACTGTTTTTT. Its protein is CASSRITGQANEKLFF.

This chain links TRBV4-1 with TRBJ1-4; tentative D call: TRBD1 (6 bases). The CDR3 is 14 residues long. Trimming left V 4 bases short and J 10 bases short, with 16 bases between. The V gene's germline CDR1 is MGHRA and CDR2 YSYEKL. CDR3 DNA sequence: TGCGCCAGCAGCCTACAGGGTTATAGTGGAAAACTGTTTTTT. This codes for CASSLQGYSGKLFF.